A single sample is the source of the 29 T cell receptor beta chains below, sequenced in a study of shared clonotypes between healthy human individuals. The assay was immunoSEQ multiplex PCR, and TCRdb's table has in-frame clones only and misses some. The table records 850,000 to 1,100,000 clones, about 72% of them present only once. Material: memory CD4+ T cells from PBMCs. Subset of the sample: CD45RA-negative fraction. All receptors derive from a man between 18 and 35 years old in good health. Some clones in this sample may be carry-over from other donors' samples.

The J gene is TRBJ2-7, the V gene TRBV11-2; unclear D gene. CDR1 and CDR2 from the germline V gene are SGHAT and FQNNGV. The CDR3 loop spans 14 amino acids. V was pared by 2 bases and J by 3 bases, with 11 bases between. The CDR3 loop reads CASSLNRAYYEQYF. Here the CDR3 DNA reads TGTGCCAGCAGCTTAAACCGTGCGTACTACGAGCAGTACTTC.

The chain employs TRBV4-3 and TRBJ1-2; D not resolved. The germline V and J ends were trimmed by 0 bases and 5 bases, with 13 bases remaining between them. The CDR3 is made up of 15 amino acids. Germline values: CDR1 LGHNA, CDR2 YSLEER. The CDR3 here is CASSQDRGMGYGYTF. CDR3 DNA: TGCGCCAGCAGCCAAGATCGGGGAATGGGGTATGGCTACACCTTC.

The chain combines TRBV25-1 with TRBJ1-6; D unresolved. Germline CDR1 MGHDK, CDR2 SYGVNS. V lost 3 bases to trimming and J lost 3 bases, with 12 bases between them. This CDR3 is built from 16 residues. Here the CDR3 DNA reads TGTGCCAGCAGTGAGAGGGCGGCAAGCTATAATTCACCCCTCCACTTT. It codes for CASSERAASYNSPLHF. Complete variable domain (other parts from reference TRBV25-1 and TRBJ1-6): EADIYQTPRYLVIGTGKKITLECSQTMGHDKMYWYQQDPGMELHLIHYSYGVNSTEKGDLSSESTVSRIRTEHFPLTLESARPSHTSQYLCASSERAASYNSPLHFGNGTRLTVT.

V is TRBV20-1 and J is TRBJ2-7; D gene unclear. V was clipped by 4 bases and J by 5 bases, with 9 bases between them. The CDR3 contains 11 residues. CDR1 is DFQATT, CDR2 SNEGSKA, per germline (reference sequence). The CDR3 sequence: CSATFRDEQYF. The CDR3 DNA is TGCAGTGCTACATTCCGCGACGAGCAGTACTTC.

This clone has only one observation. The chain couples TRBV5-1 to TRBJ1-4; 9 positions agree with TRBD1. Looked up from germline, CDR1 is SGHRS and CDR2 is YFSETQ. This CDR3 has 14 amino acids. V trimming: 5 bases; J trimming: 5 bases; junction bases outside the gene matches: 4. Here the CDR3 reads CASRQGAQNEKLFF. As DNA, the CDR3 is TGCGCCAGCAGACAGGGGGCGCAGAATGAAAAACTGTTTTTT. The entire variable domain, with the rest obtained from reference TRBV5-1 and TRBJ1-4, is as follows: KAGVTQTPRYLIKTRGQQVTLSCSPISGHRSVSWYQQTPGQGLQFLFEYFSETQRNKGNFPGRFSGRQFSNSRSEMNVSTLELGDSALYLCASRQGAQNEKLFFGSGTQLSVL.

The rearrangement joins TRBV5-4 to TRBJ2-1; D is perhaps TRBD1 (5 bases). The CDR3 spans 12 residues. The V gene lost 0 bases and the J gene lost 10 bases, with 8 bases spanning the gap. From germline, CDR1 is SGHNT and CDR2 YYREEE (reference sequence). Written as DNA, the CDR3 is TGTGCCAGCAGCTTGGGACAGCTCGAGCAGTTCTTC. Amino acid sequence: CASSLGQLEQFF.

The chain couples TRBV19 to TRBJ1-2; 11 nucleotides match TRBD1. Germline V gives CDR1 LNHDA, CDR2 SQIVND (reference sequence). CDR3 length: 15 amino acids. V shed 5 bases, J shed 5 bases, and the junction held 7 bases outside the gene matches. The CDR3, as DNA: TGTGCCAGTAGTCCCGCCGGGACAGGGGGATATGGCTACACCTTC. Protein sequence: CASSPAGTGGYGYTF. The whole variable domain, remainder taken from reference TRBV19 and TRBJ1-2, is DGGITQSPKYLFRKEGQNVTLSCEQNLNHDAMYWYRQDPGQGLRLIYYSQIVNDFQKGDIAEGYSVSREKKESFPLTVTSAQKNPTAFYLCASSPAGTGGYGYTFGSGTRLTVV.

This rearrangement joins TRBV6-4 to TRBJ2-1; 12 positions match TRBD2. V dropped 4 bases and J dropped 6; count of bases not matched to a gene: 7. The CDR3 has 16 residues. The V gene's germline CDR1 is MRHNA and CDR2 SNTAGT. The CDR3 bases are TGTGCCAGCAGTGCTAGCGGGAGGGCCCTCGGCAATGAGCAGTTCTTC. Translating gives CASSASGRALGNEQFF.

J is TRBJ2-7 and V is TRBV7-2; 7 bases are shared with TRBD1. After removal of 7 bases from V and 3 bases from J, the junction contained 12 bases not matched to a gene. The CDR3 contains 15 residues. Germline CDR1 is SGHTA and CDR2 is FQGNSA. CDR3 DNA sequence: TGTGCCAGCATTCAGTCCGGGACAGCCGACTACGAGCAGTACTTC. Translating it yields CASIQSGTADYEQYF.

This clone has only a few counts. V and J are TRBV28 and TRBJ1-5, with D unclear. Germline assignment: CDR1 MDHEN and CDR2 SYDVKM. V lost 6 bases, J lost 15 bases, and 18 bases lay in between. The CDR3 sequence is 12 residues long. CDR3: CASSTIGPDGHF. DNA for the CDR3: TGTGCCAGCAGCACCATTGGGCCCGATGGGCATTTT. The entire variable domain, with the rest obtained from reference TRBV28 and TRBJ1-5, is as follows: DVKVTQSSRYLVKRTGEKVFLECVQDMDHENMFWYRQDPGLGLRLIYFSYDVKMKEKGDIPEGYSVSREKKERFSLILESASTNQTSMYLCASSTIGPDGHFGDGTRLSIL.

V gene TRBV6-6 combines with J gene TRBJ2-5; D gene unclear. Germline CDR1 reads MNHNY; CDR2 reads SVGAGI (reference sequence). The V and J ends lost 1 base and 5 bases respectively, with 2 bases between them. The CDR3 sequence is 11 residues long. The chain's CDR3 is CASSYWETQYF. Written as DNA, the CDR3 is TGTGCCAGCAGTTACTGGGAGACCCAGTACTTC.

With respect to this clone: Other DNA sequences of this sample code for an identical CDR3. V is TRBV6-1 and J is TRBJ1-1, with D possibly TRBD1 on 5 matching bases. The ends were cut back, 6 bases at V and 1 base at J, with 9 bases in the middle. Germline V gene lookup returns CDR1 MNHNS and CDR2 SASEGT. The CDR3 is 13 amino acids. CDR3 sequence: CASSAGKNTEAFF. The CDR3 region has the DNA TGTGCCAGCAGCGCAGGGAAGAACACTGAAGCTTTCTTT.

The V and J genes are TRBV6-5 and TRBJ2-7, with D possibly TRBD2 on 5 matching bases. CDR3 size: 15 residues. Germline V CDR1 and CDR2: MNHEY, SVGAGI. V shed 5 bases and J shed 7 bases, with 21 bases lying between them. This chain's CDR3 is CASSPRRKGSGEQYF. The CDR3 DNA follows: TGTGCCAGCAGTCCTCGGCGGAAGGGTTCGGGGGAGCAGTACTTC.

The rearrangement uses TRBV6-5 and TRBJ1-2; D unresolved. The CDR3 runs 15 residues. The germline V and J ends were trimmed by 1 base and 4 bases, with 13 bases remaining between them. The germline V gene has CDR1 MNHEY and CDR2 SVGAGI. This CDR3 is CASSYLPGSSYGYTF. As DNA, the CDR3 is TGTGCCAGCAGTTACTTGCCCGGATCCTCCTATGGCTACACCTTC.

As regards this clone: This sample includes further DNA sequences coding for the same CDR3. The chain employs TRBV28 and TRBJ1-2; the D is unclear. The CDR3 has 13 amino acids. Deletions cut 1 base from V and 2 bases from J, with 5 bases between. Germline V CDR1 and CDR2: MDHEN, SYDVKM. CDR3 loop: CASSLSANYGYTF. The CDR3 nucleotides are TGTGCCAGCAGTTTATCAGCGAACTATGGCTACACCTTC.

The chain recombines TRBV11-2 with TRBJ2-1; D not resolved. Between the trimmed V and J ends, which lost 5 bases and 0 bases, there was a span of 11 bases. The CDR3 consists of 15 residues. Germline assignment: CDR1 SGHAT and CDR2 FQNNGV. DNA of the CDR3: TGTGCCAGCAGCGTAGGACCGCTCTCCTACAATGAGCAGTTCTTC. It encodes CASSVGPLSYNEQFF. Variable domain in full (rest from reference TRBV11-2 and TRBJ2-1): EAGVAQSPRYKIIEKRQSVAFWCNPISGHATLYWYQQILGQGPKLLIQFQNNGVVDDSQLPKDRFSAERLKGVDSTLKIQPAKLEDSAVYLCASSVGPLSYNEQFFGPGTRLTVL.

The CDR3 sequence: CASSLGQGARMNTEAFF. The CDR3, as DNA: TGCGCCAGCAGCCTCGGACAGGGGGCCAGAATGAACACTGAAGCTTTCTTT. The V call is TRBV5-1, the J call TRBJ1-1, with 11 bases that match TRBD1. The V gene's germline CDR1 is SGHRS and CDR2 YFSETQ. The CDR3 sequence is 17 residues long. The V and J ends lost 4 bases and 0 bases, in that order; junction bases with no gene match: 8.

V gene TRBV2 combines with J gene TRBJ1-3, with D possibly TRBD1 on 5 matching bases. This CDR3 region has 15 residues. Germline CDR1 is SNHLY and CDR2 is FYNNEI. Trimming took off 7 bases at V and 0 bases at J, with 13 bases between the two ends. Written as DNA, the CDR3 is TGTGCCAGCACCCCTGGGGCCAGCTCTGGAAACACCATATATTTT. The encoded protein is CASTPGASSGNTIYF.

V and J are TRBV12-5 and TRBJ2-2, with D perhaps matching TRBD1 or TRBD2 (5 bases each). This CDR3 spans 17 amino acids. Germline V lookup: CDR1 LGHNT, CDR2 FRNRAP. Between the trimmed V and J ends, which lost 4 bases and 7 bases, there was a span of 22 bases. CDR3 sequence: CASGSTFPQGPGGELFF. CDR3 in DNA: TGTGCTAGTGGTTCAACCTTTCCTCAGGGACCAGGCGGGGAGCTGTTTTTT.

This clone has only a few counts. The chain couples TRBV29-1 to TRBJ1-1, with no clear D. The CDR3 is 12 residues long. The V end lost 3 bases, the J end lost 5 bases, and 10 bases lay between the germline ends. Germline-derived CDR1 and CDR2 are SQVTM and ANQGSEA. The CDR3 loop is CSVESQWTEAFF. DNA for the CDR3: TGCAGCGTTGAGTCTCAGTGGACTGAAGCTTTCTTT.

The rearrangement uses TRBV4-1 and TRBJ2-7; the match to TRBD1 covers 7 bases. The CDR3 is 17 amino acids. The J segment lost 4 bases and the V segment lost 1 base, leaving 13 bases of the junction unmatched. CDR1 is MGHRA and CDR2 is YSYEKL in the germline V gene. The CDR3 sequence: CASSQAGGVGERYEQYF. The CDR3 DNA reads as TGCGCCAGCAGCCAAGCAGGGGGAGTAGGCGAGAGGTACGAGCAGTACTTC.

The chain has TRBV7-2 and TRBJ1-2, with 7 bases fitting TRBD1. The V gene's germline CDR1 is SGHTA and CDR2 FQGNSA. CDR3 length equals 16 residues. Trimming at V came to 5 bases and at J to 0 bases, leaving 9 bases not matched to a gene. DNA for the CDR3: TGTGCCAGCAGCATCCAGACAGGGCCCGCTAACTATGGCTACACCTTC. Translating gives CASSIQTGPANYGYTF.

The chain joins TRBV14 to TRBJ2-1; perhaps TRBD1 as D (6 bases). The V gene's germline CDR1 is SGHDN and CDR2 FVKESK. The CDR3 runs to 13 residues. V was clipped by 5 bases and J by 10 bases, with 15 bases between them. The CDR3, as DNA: TGTGCCAGCAGCACGACAGGTTTTTCCGAGCAGTTCTTC. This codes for CASSTTGFSEQFF.

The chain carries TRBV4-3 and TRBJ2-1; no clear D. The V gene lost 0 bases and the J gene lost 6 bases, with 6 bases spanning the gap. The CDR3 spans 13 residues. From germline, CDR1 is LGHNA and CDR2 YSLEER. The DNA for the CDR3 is TGCGCCAGCAGCCAAGATCCGGTCAATGAGCAGTTCTTC. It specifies CASSQDPVNEQFF.

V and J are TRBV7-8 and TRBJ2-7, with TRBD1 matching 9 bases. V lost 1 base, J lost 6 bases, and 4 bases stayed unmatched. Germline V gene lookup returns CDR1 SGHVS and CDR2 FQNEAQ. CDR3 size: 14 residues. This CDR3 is CASSLGDRDIEQYF. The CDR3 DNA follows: TGTGCCAGCAGCTTAGGGGACAGGGACATCGAGCAGTACTTC.

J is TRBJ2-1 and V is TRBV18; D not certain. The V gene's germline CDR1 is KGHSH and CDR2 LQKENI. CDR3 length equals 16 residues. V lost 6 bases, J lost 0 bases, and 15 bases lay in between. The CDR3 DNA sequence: TGTGCCAGCTCGCAAACAGATCCCAGCTCCTACAATGAGCAGTTCTTC. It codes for CASSQTDPSSYNEQFF.

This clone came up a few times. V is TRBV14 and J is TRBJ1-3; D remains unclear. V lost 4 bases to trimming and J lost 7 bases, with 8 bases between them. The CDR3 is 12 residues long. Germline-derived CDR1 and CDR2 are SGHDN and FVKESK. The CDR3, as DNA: TGTGCCAGCAGCCTCAATCGGAACACCATATATTTT. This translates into CASSLNRNTIYF. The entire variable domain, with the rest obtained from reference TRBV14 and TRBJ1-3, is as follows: EAGVTQFPSHSVIEKGQTVTLRCDPISGHDNLYWYRRVMGKEIKFLLHFVKESKQDESGMPNNRFLAERTGGTYSTLKVQPAELEDSGVYFCASSLNRNTIYFGEGSWLTVV.

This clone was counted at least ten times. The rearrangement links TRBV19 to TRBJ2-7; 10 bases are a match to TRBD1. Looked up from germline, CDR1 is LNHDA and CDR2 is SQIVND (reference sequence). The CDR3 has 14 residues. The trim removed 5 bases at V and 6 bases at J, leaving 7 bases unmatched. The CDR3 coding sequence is TGTGCCAGTAGTCACCGGGACAGGGGTTTCGAGCAGTACTTC. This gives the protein CASSHRDRGFEQYF.

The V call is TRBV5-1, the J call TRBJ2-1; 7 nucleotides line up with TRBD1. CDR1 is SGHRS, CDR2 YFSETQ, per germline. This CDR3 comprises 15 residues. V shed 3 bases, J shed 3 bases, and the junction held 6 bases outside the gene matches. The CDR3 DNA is TGCGCCAGCAGCTCCGGGACAGAGATCTACAATGAGCAGTTCTTC. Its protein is CASSSGTEIYNEQFF. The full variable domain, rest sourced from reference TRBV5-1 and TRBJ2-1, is KAGVTQTPRYLIKTRGQQVTLSCSPISGHRSVSWYQQTPGQGLQFLFEYFSETQRNKGNFPGRFSGRQFSNSRSEMNVSTLELGDSALYLCASSSGTEIYNEQFFGPGTRLTVL.